Listed below are T cell receptor beta chains from one sample, sequenced in a study of blood T cell repertoires in COVID-19. Profiled with immunoSEQ multiplex PCR; TCRdb holds only in-frame clones, not every one. The top ten clones hold roughly 3.6% of a sample with fewer than 90,000 clones, about 88% of them seen once. What was sequenced was peripheral blood. The receptor set was obtained from a man aged 65-85 years with active COVID-19. Both conserved end residues are part of each CDR3. The order of the fields is J gene, clone size, V gene, D gene, CDR3 DNA, CDR3 protein. D genes are given only for firm matches. Clone size is stated in some rows and not others, as once, few, many or a class when expanded.

j_call: TRBJ2-7; clone_size: once; v_call: TRBV4-1; d_call: TRBD2; cdr3_nt: TGCGCCAGCAGCCCCCCGTTATATGAAGGACTAGCGGGAGACACCCTGTACTTC; cdr3_aa: CASSPPLYEGLAGDTLYF
j_call: TRBJ2-2; clone_size: NA; v_call: TRBV7-8; d_call: TRBD2; cdr3_nt: TGTGCCAGCAGCCCGCAGCGGGGGGCCGGGGAGCTGTTTTTT; cdr3_aa: CASSPQRGAGELFF
j_call: TRBJ2-3; clone_size: once; v_call: TRBV3-1/TRBV3-2; d_call: NA; cdr3_nt: TGTGCCAGCAGCCCCCCCGGTGCCGATACGCAGTATTTT; cdr3_aa: CASSPPGADTQYF
j_call: TRBJ1-4; clone_size: NA; v_call: TRBV7-8; d_call: NA; cdr3_nt: TGTGCCAGCAGCTTACGGGGGGACTGGGAAAACCTGTTTTTT; cdr3_aa: CASSLRGDWENLFF
j_call: TRBJ2-3; clone_size: NA; v_call: TRBV14; d_call: NA; cdr3_nt: TGTGCCAGCAGCCAAGGCTCGGACAGATGGAGCACAGATACGCAGTATTTT; cdr3_aa: CASSQGSDRWSTDTQYF
j_call: TRBJ2-7; clone_size: NA; v_call: TRBV5-1; d_call: TRBD1; cdr3_nt: TGCGCCAGCAGCTTGGAGACAGGGGGCTACGAGCAGTACTTC; cdr3_aa: CASSLETGGYEQYF
j_call: TRBJ1-5; clone_size: NA; v_call: TRBV2; d_call: TRBD1; cdr3_nt: TGTGCCAGCAGTCGGGCAGGGGGCGGCAATCAGCCCCAGCATTTT; cdr3_aa: CASSRAGGGNQPQHF
j_call: TRBJ2-5; clone_size: few; v_call: TRBV11-3; d_call: TRBD2; cdr3_nt: TGTGCCAGCAGCCCCCGGCTAGCGGGAGAAGAGACCCAGTACTTC; cdr3_aa: CASSPRLAGEETQYF
j_call: TRBJ2-2; clone_size: NA; v_call: TRBV5-4; d_call: NA; cdr3_nt: TGTGCCAGCAGCTTGCCCGCCGGGGAGCTGTTTTTT; cdr3_aa: CASSLPAGELFF
j_call: TRBJ2-3; clone_size: NA; v_call: TRBV6-1; d_call: TRBD2; cdr3_nt: TGTGCCAGCAGTGAACCCCCGGGGAGCGGGGGGCCCACAGATACGCAGTATTTT; cdr3_aa: CASSEPPGSGGPTDTQYF
j_call: TRBJ2-7; clone_size: NA; v_call: TRBV7-2; d_call: TRBD1; cdr3_nt: TGTGCCAGCAGCTTAGGCCTAGGGGGCTGGTACGAGCAGTACTTC; cdr3_aa: CASSLGLGGWYEQYF
j_call: TRBJ2-1; clone_size: NA; v_call: TRBV6-2/TRBV6-3; d_call: TRBD2; cdr3_nt: TGTGCCAGCAGCCCCCATAGGGTGAGCGGGACCTACAATGAGCAGTTCTTC; cdr3_aa: CASSPHRVSGTYNEQFF
j_call: TRBJ1-1; clone_size: once; v_call: TRBV6-5; d_call: NA; cdr3_nt: TGTGCCAGCAGTTACCCCGGGGCGGGGGCTGAAGCTTTCTTT; cdr3_aa: CASSYPGAGAEAFF
j_call: TRBJ2-7; clone_size: NA; v_call: TRBV18; d_call: NA; cdr3_nt: TGTGCCAGCTCACCCGGCGGGGGCACCTACGAGCAGTACTTC; cdr3_aa: CASSPGGGTYEQYF
j_call: TRBJ2-1; clone_size: NA; v_call: TRBV5-1; d_call: NA; cdr3_nt: TGCGCCAGCAGCTTGGGGGGCGGGGAGAGCAATGAGCAGTTCTTC; cdr3_aa: CASSLGGGESNEQFF
j_call: TRBJ1-5; clone_size: once; v_call: TRBV7-8; d_call: NA; cdr3_nt: TGTGCCAGCAGTCCCGCCTCAGGGGCCCCGGGGCCCCAGCATTTT; cdr3_aa: CASSPASGAPGPQHF
j_call: TRBJ2-6; clone_size: once; v_call: TRBV6-5; d_call: NA; cdr3_nt: TGTGCCAGCGGGGTGGGGACACACCCCGCCAACGTCCTGACTTTC; cdr3_aa: CASGVGTHPANVLTF
j_call: TRBJ2-1; clone_size: NA; v_call: TRBV7-3; d_call: TRBD2; cdr3_nt: TGTGCCAGCAGCCCAAATGGAGGGACTACTGAGCAGTTCTTC; cdr3_aa: CASSPNGGTTEQFF
j_call: TRBJ1-2; clone_size: NA; v_call: TRBV7-9; d_call: NA; cdr3_nt: TGTGCCAGCAGCTTAGCCGGGACATCGGACTATGGCTACACCTTC; cdr3_aa: CASSLAGTSDYGYTF
j_call: TRBJ2-3; clone_size: NA; v_call: TRBV5-1; d_call: NA; cdr3_nt: TGCGCCAGCAGCTTGGTAGGGGCCCGGGCAGATACGCAGTATTTT; cdr3_aa: CASSLVGARADTQYF
j_call: TRBJ1-1; clone_size: NA; v_call: TRBV19; d_call: NA; cdr3_nt: TGTGCCAGTAGTGGTCGGACGGGGATGAACACTGAAGCTTTCTTT; cdr3_aa: CASSGRTGMNTEAFF
j_call: TRBJ2-7; clone_size: NA; v_call: TRBV29-1; d_call: TRBD1; cdr3_nt: TGCAGCGTTGTAGGTCAGGGGGCGGGCGAGCAGTACTTC; cdr3_aa: CSVVGQGAGEQYF
j_call: TRBJ1-1; clone_size: NA; v_call: TRBV29-1; d_call: TRBD1; cdr3_nt: TGCAGCGTCCAGGGGGGACAGGGGCGGGACTCGGGGACTGAAGCTTTCTTT; cdr3_aa: CSVQGGQGRDSGTEAFF
j_call: TRBJ2-4; clone_size: NA; v_call: TRBV28; d_call: TRBD2; cdr3_nt: TGTGCCAGCAGTTTAGCGGGAGCTGGCATTCAGTACTTC; cdr3_aa: CASSLAGAGIQYF
j_call: TRBJ2-4; clone_size: NA; v_call: TRBV7-2; d_call: TRBD2; cdr3_nt: TGTGCCAGCAGCTTACCCCGACTAGCGGGAGGAGTAAACATTCAGTACTTC; cdr3_aa: CASSLPRLAGGVNIQYF
j_call: TRBJ1-1; clone_size: NA; v_call: TRBV5-1; d_call: TRBD1; cdr3_nt: TGCGCCAGCAGCTTGGCTCAGGGGGCCGTGGGCACTGAAGCTTTCTTT; cdr3_aa: CASSLAQGAVGTEAFF